These T cell receptor beta chains were read from a single sample in a study of tumor-infiltrating lymphocytes in primary liver carcinoma. TCRdb independently ran MiXCR on the multiplex PCR reads; one entry per CDR3 protein. The sample includes some 190,000 distinct CDR3 sequences, about 82% seen only once; the top ten take 18%. The sequenced sample was tumor tissue from primary liver carcinoma. The receptors were gathered from a man in his forties or fifties with primary liver carcinoma and hepatitis B virus infection. CDR3s include the opening cysteine and the closing phenylalanine or tryptophan. The D gene is left open where the match is weak. Size values are once, few and many counts, or a class for expanded clones, and some rows have none.

V gene	clone size	J gene	D gene	CDR3 protein	CDR3 DNA
TRBV6-1	-	TRBJ2-3	-	CPSSEAREKAPQYF	TGTCCCAGCAGTGAAGCGAGGGAAAAGGCGCCCCAGTATTTT
TRBV14	-	TRBJ2-1	TRBD2	CANSTVAGWVNNELFF	TGTGCCAACAGTACCGTAGCGGGATGGGTAAACAATGAGCTGTTCTTC
TRBV29-1	-	TRBJ2-5	TRBD1	CSTPRGQEETQYF	TGCAGCACCCCACGAGGACAGGAAGAGACCCAGTACTTC
TRBV13	-	TRBJ2-2	TRBD2	CATSLRLAGGPGELFF	TGTGCCACCAGTTTAAGACTAGCGGGAGGACCCGGGGAGCTGTTTTTT
TRBV16	-	TRBJ2-7	TRBD2	CASSQEHPGLAGFYEQYF	TGTGCCAGCAGCCAAGAGCATCCGGGACTAGCGGGATTCTACGAGCAGTACTTC
TRBV4-3	-	TRBJ1-2	-	CASNQPGTRNGYTF	TGCGCCAGCAACCAACCCGGGACAAGGAATGGCTACACCTTC
TRBV12-3/TRBV12-4	-	TRBJ1-5	-	CASTLGTAINQSQLF	TGTGCCAGCACGCTGGGCACCGCAATAAATCAGTCCCAGCTTTTT
TRBV4-1	-	TRBJ2-1	TRBD2	CSSSQLGTSEYNEQFF	TGCAGCAGCAGCCAACTCGGGACTAGCGAGTACAATGAGCAGTTCTTC
TRBV4-1	once	TRBJ2-1	TRBD2	CASNPELARANNEQFF	TGCGCCAGCAACCCCGAACTAGCGAGGGCTAACAATGAGCAGTTCTTC
TRBV29-1	-	TRBJ2-2	TRBD2	CIVETSAANTEELFF	TGCATCGTTGAGACTAGCGCGGCGAACACCGAGGAACTGTTTTTT
TRBV11-2	-	TRBJ2-3	TRBD2	CVSGLQAGVSTDTQYF	TGTGTCAGCGGTTTACAAGCGGGAGTCAGCACAGATACGCAGTATTTT
TRBV10-3	-	TRBJ2-1	-	CTIGESESFYNEQFF	TGTACCATCGGTGAGTCCGAGAGTTTTTACAATGAACAGTTCTTC
TRBV29-1	-	TRBJ1-4	TRBD1	CSTSGQGHSEKLFF	TGCAGTACTTCTGGACAGGGACATAGTGAAAAACTGTTTTTT
TRBV12-3/TRBV12-4	-	TRBJ1-5	-	CASGQQGDNQAQHF	TGTGCCAGCGGCCAACAGGGCGACAATCAGGCCCAGCATTTT
TRBV28	-	TRBJ1-1	-	CASIPAQVADTEAFF	TGTGCCAGCATCCCTGCCCAGGTGGCCGACACTGAAGCTTTCTTT
TRBV5-5	-	TRBJ2-2	-	CASSFWAPDTGELFF	TGTGCCAGCAGCTTCTGGGCCCCGGACACCGGGGAGCTCTTTTTT
TRBV4-1	-	TRBJ2-7	-	CASNQDKALAMVQYF	TGCGCCAGCAACCAAGATAAGGCACTAGCCATGGTGCAGTACTTC
TRBV12-3/TRBV12-4	-	TRBJ1-5	TRBD1	CASRFGTGGYQPQHF	TGTGCCAGCAGATTCGGAACAGGGGGCTATCAGCCCCAGCACTTT
TRBV6-5	once	TRBJ1-4	-	CASRMIATNEQLFF	TGTGCCAGCAGAATGATTGCAACAAATGAACAACTGTTTTTT
TRBV6-5	-	TRBJ2-3	TRBD2	CALNPRLAGTDTQYF	TGTGCCCTCAACCCACGACTAGCGGGAACAGATACGCAGTATTTT
TRBV12-3/TRBV12-4	-	TRBJ1-5	TRBD1	CTSRFGTGGYQPQHF	TGTACCAGCAGATTCGGGACAGGGGGCTATCAGCCCCAACATTTT
TRBV4-2	-	TRBJ1-2	-	CASSQDVGFYGDTF	TGTGCCAGCAGCCAAGATGTGGGGTTCTATGGCGACACCTTC
TRBV28	-	TRBJ1-5	-	CASSLSVINQPKHF	TGTGCCAGCAGTTTATCAGTTATTAATCAGCCCAAGCATTTT
TRBV15	-	TRBJ2-1	-	CTTSRDGGMNEQFF	TGTACCACCAGCAGAGACGGCGGCATGAATGAGCAGTTCTTC
TRBV29-1	-	TRBJ1-1	-	CSVVIANTETFF	TGCAGCGTGGTAATAGCTAACACTGAAACTTTCTTT
TRBV11-2	-	TRBJ1-1	-	CANSPLWPNTEPFF	TGTGCCAACAGCCCCCTCTGGCCGAACACTGAACCTTTCTTT
TRBV5-1	-	TRBJ2-1	-	CASSPDPASSYNEQFF	TGCGCCAGCAGCCCGGACCCTGCGAGCTCCTACAATGAGCAATTCTTC
TRBV10-3	-	TRBJ2-7	TRBD2	CAISERTSGEYEQYF	TGTGCCATCAGTGAGCGGACTAGCGGTGAATACGAGCAGTATTTC
TRBV29-1	-	TRBJ2-3	-	CSVKGRAGITDTQYF	TGCAGCGTTAAGGGCAGGGCCGGCATCACAGATACACAGTATTTT
TRBV12-3/TRBV12-4	-	TRBJ2-5	TRBD1	CATSPWTGVEDTQYF	TGTGCCACCAGCCCCTGGACAGGGGTCGAAGATACCCAGTACTTC
TRBV5-1	-	TRBJ2-3	-	CARSLRQDTDTQYF	TGCGCCAGAAGCTTGCGGCAGGACACAGATACGCAGTATTTT
TRBV29-1	-	TRBJ2-3	TRBD2	CSFVGRSGSDRAQYF	TGCAGCTTTGTAGGGAGAAGCGGGAGCGATAGAGCGCAGTATTTT
TRBV10-2	-	TRBJ2-1	-	CASTRNTNEQLF	TGCGCCAGCACCCGGAACACAAATGAGCAGCTCTTC